A selection of T cell receptor beta chains follows, all from one sample in a study of cytomegalovirus exposure and HLA in healthy donors. Clones were sequenced by immunoSEQ multiplex PCR, and TCRdb holds only the in-frame ones, with some missing. The data hold 200,000 or so clones, with 80% to 85% observed a single time. Sequencing input: PBMCs. The receptor source for this set is a woman aged 35 to 49 in good health and CMV-seronegative. The CDR3 runs from the conserved cysteine through the conserved F or W.

V gene: TRBV14; J gene: TRBJ2-5; CDR3 protein: CASSFGERETQYF
V gene: TRBV18; J gene: TRBJ1-5; CDR3 protein: CASSPPLSRGRDQPQHF
V gene: TRBV2; J gene: TRBJ2-1; CDR3 protein: CASSGRDRGVNEQFF
V gene: TRBV5-4; J gene: TRBJ2-7; CDR3 protein: CASSSGPRGEQYF
V gene: TRBV2; J gene: TRBJ2-3; CDR3 protein: CASSDRGRAADTQYF
V gene: TRBV2; J gene: TRBJ2-6; CDR3 protein: CASSAQTGFSGANVLTF
V gene: TRBV30; J gene: TRBJ1-5; CDR3 protein: CAWSPRQGLTSNQPQHF
V gene: TRBV10-3; J gene: TRBJ1-1; CDR3 protein: CATAGQIMNTEAFF
V gene: TRBV28; J gene: TRBJ2-2; CDR3 protein: CASSGGVRYTGELFF
V gene: TRBV7-9; J gene: TRBJ2-5; CDR3 protein: CATRQGPETQYF
V gene: TRBV19; J gene: TRBJ1-2; CDR3 protein: CASSTVTGNYGYTF
V gene: TRBV5-4; J gene: TRBJ2-7; CDR3 protein: CASSLPGQYEQYF
V gene: TRBV11-2; J gene: TRBJ2-7; CDR3 protein: CASSSESGGPYEQYF
V gene: TRBV7-2; J gene: TRBJ1-4; CDR3 protein: CASSLGATGGEELFF
V gene: TRBV9; J gene: TRBJ2-7; CDR3 protein: CASSVGPGAPYEQYF
V gene: TRBV10-3; J gene: TRBJ1-5; CDR3 protein: CAISGREGGNQPQHF
V gene: TRBV7-9; J gene: TRBJ2-4; CDR3 protein: CASSEKSLAGGGNIQYF
V gene: TRBV7-2; J gene: TRBJ2-3; CDR3 protein: CASSSHYRSTDTQYF
V gene: TRBV10-2; J gene: TRBJ2-7; CDR3 protein: CASRDRGNLGAYEQYF
V gene: TRBV6-5; J gene: TRBJ2-7; CDR3 protein: CASSYSYRGAHEQYF
V gene: TRBV28; J gene: TRBJ2-1; CDR3 protein: CASSFSGSISYNEQFF
V gene: TRBV18; J gene: TRBJ2-1; CDR3 protein: CASSPLRVGGDNEQFF
V gene: TRBV11-1; J gene: TRBJ2-7; CDR3 protein: CASSRQRAGYEQYF
V gene: TRBV19; J gene: TRBJ2-1; CDR3 protein: CASTRTGSSAYNEQFF
V gene: TRBV5-1; J gene: TRBJ1-1; CDR3 protein: CASSPRTGTEAFF
V gene: TRBV11-3; J gene: TRBJ2-2; CDR3 protein: CASSLGSGSAGELFF
V gene: TRBV7-2; J gene: TRBJ2-1; CDR3 protein: CASRRGGAETNEQFF
V gene: TRBV15; J gene: TRBJ2-3; CDR3 protein: CATSRPDRGTDTQYF
V gene: TRBV9; J gene: -; CDR3 protein: CASSGDNYEQYF
V gene: TRBV11-1; J gene: TRBJ2-5; CDR3 protein: CASSLGTSGIKETQYF
V gene: TRBV29-1; J gene: TRBJ2-5; CDR3 protein: CSVGGETQYF
V gene: TRBV27; J gene: TRBJ2-7; CDR3 protein: CASSITVFYEQYF
V gene: TRBV7-2; J gene: TRBJ2-7; CDR3 protein: CASSLASYSSYEQYF
V gene: TRBV28; J gene: TRBJ2-7; CDR3 protein: CASSFRGRAYEQYF
V gene: TRBV5-1; J gene: TRBJ2-3; CDR3 protein: CASSLATSLIMDTQYF
V gene: TRBV6-6; J gene: TRBJ1-4; CDR3 protein: CASSHSGTGVNEKLFF
V gene: TRBV10-3; J gene: TRBJ2-7; CDR3 protein: CAISAPGQGDYEQYF
V gene: TRBV28; J gene: TRBJ2-1; CDR3 protein: CASSIAGGWDEQFF
V gene: TRBV7-9; J gene: TRBJ1-2; CDR3 protein: CASSLDSLYGYTF
V gene: TRBV19; J gene: TRBJ1-2; CDR3 protein: CASTTGSYGYTF
V gene: TRBV19; J gene: TRBJ2-5; CDR3 protein: CASSIREWETQYF
V gene: TRBV7-3; J gene: TRBJ2-2; CDR3 protein: CASSPTSGNTGELFF
V gene: TRBV7-3; J gene: TRBJ2-1; CDR3 protein: CASSFSGYNEQFF
V gene: TRBV11-2; J gene: TRBJ2-7; CDR3 protein: CASSVGGGLYEQYF
V gene: TRBV7-2; J gene: TRBJ1-3; CDR3 protein: CASSLQGSGNTIYF
V gene: TRBV6-5; J gene: TRBJ2-7; CDR3 protein: CASRPGLAGPYEQYF
V gene: TRBV6-6; J gene: TRBJ1-5; CDR3 protein: CASSTGQGNQPQHF
V gene: TRBV27; J gene: TRBJ2-7; CDR3 protein: CASGTGGSYEQYF
V gene: TRBV2; J gene: TRBJ1-2; CDR3 protein: CASSGQQGFYGYTF
V gene: TRBV23-1; J gene: TRBJ1-3; CDR3 protein: CASSHRTVAGNTIYF
V gene: TRBV15; J gene: TRBJ2-1; CDR3 protein: CATSRDLGFNEQFF
V gene: TRBV7-2; J gene: TRBJ2-6; CDR3 protein: CASSFGGDRGFGANVLTF
V gene: TRBV4-2; J gene: TRBJ2-7; CDR3 protein: CASSQVLASGMVEQYF
V gene: TRBV28; J gene: TRBJ1-2; CDR3 protein: CASSLRSGTVTYGYTF